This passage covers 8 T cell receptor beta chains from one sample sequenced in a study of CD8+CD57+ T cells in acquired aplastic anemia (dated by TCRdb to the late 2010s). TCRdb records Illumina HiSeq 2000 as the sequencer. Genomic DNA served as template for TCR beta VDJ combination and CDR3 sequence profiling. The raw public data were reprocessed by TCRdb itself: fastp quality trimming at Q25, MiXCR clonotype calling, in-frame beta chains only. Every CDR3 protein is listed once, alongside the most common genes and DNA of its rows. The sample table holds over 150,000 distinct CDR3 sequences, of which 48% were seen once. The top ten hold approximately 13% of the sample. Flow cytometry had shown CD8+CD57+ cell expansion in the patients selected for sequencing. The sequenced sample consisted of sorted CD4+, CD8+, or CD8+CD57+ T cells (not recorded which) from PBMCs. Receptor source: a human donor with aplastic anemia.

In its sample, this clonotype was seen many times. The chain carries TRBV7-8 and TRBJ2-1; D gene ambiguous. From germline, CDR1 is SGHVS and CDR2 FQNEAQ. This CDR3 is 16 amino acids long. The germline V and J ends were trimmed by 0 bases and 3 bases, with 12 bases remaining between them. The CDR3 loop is CASSLARQSGYNEQFF. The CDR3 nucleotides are TGTGCCAGCAGCTTAGCGCGGCAGTCCGGCTACAATGAGCAGTTCTTC.

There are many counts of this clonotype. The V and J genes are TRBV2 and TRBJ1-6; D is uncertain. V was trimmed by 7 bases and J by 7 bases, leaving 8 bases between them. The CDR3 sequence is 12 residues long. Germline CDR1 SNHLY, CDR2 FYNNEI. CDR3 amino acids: CASTSLNSPLHF. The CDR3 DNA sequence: TGTGCCAGCACCTCTTTAAATTCACCCCTCCACTTT.

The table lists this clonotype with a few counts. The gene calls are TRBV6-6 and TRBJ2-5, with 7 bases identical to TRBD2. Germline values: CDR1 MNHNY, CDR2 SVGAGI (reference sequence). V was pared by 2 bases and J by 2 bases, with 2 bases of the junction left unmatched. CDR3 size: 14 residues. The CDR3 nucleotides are TGTGCCAGCAGTTACGGGGGGGAGCAAGAGACCCAGTACTTC. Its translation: CASSYGGEQETQYF.

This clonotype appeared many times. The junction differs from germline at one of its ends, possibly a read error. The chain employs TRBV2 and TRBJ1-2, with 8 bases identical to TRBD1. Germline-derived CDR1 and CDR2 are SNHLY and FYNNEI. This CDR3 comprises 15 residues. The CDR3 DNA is TGTGCCAGCAGTGAAATCGGTCGACAGGGGACCTCCCTTGAATTC. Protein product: CASSEIGRQGTSLEF.

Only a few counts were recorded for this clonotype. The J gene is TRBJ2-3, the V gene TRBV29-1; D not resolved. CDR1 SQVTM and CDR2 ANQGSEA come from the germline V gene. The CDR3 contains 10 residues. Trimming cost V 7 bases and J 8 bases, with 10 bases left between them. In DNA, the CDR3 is TGCAGCGGGTTTTACGTTACGCAGTATTTT. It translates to CSGFYVTQYF.

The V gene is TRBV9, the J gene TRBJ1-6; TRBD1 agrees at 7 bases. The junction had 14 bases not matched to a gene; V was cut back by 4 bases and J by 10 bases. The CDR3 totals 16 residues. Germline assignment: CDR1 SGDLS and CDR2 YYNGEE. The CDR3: CASSPRDDRDRSPLHF. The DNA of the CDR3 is TGTGCCAGCAGCCCGAGGGACGACAGGGACCGGTCACCCCTCCACTTT. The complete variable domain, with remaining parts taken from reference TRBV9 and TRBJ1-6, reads DSGVTQTPKHLITATGQRVTLRCSPRSGDLSVYWYQQSLDQGLQFLIQYYNGEERAKGNILERFSAQQFPDLHSELNLSSLELGDSALYFCASSPRDDRDRSPLHFGNGTRLTVT.

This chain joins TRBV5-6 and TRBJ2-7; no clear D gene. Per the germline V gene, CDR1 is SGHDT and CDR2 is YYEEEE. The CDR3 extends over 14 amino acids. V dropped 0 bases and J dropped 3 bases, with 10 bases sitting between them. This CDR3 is CASSLGVTHYEQYF. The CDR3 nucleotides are TGTGCCAGCAGCTTGGGAGTGACACACTACGAGCAGTACTTC.

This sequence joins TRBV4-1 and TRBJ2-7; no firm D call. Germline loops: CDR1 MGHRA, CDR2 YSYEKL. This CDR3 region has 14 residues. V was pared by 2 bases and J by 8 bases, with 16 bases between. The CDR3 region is CASSQSLYVGKQYF. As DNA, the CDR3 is TGCGCCAGCAGCCAAAGTTTATACGTAGGGAAGCAGTACTTC.